This paragraph reports one T cell receptor (beta chain). The target antigen is unknown. V was clipped by 3 bases and J by 8 bases; unmatched bases: 11. This CDR3 contains 16 residues. Germline CDR1 MGHRA, CDR2 YSYEKL. The sample belongs to a study of T-cell memory formation after mild COVID-19. Across the study: Largely, the TCR clusters proved donor specific. General observations from the study: Within pre-infection memory, some responding clones were found, suggesting cross-reactive memory joined.

TCRdb recomputed calls from the 5' RACE reads with MiXCR, one row per CDR3 protein. The sample gives 110,000 or so distinct CDR3 sequences, 22% of which show up once; 40% to 50% is in the top ten. The sequenced material came from PBMCs or a T cell subset sorted from them (not recorded which). The origin of this receptor is a man aged 18 to 30 who had mild COVID-19 (a few samples of this study predate the infection). Cell type and time point are not known. The chain combines TRBV4-1 with TRBJ2-2; 8 bases line up with TRBD1. Written as DNA, the CDR3 is TGCGCCAGCAGCCACCCCGAAGGACAGGGTACTGGGGAGCTGTTTTTT. Amino acids: CASSHPEGQGTGELFF.